This T cell receptor (beta chain) was documented in a study of T-cell memory formation after mild COVID-19. Via MiXCR, TCRdb re-called the 5' RACE reads, giving one row per CDR3 protein. This table has roughly 51,000 distinct CDR3 sequences, over 6.5% appearing once. To note about this clonotype: No DNA is shown, since the ends of the CDR3 on it are uncertain; the CDR3 is the one TCRdb lists.

Including both end residues, the CDR3 is 15 amino acids long. CDR1 SGDLS and CDR2 YYNGEE come from the germline V gene. The clonotype was recovered from a man between 18 and 35 years old who had mild COVID-19 (a few samples of this study predate the infection). Cell type and time point are not known. Sequencing input: PBMCs or a T cell subset sorted from them (not recorded which). V gene TRBV9 combines with J gene TRBJ2-5; TRBD1 is taken as the D call from the table, unchecked against the DNA. This chain's CDR3 is CASSVDSGQGETQYF.